The next 2 T cell receptor beta chains were all read from a single sample in a study of beta chain features in type 1 diabetes. Isolated RNA was reverse transcribed in full, so expressed TCRB transcripts were sequenced. This table comes from immunoSEQ multiplex PCR, and its TCRdb copy is limited to in-frame clones, with some not included. The data show roughly 330,000 clones, approximately 10% seen once. The sequencing input was naive CD4+ T cells from blood. The receptor source for this set is a woman between 25 and 40 years old in good health.

This clone was seen only a few times. V is TRBV7-9 and J is TRBJ2-1, with TRBD2 matching 7 bases. The CDR3 totals 16 residues. Trimming cost V 0 bases and J 6 bases; bases outside gene matches: 8. Germline lookup yields CDR1 SEHNR and CDR2 FQNEAQ (reference sequence). Written as DNA, the CDR3 is TGTGCCAGCAGCTTAGCACGACTAGCTTTAAGCAATGAGCAGTTCTTC. It is translated as CASSLARLALSNEQFF.

The gene calls are TRBV28 and TRBJ2-2, with D possibly matching TRBD2 (6 bases). CDR3 length: 17 amino acids. V shed 7 bases and J shed 3 bases, with 21 bases lying between them. From germline, CDR1 is MDHEN and CDR2 SYDVKM. The CDR3: CASIPGLPSGYTGELFF. CDR3 DNA sequence: TGTGCCAGCATCCCGGGACTCCCATCGGGGTACACCGGGGAGCTGTTTTTT.